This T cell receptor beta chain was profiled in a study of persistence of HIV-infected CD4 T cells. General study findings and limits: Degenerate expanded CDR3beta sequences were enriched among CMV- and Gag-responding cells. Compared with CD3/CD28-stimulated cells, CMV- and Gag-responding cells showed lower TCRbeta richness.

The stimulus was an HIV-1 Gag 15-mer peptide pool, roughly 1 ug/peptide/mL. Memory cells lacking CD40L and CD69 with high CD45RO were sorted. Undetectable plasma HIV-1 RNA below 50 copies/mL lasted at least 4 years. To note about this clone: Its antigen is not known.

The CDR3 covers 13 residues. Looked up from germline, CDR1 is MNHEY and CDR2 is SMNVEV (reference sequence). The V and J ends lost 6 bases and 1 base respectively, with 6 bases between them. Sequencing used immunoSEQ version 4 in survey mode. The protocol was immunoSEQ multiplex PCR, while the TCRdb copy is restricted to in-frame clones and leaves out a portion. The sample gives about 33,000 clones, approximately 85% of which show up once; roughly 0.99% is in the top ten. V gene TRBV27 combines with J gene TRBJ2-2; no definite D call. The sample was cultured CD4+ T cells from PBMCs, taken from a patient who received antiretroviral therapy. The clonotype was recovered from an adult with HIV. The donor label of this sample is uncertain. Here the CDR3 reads CASSRRNTGELFF. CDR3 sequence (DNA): TGTGCCAGCAGCCGTAGGAACACCGGGGAGCTGTTTTTT.